This T cell receptor beta chain was obtained from a study of blood T cell repertoires in COVID-19. About the research overall: There were acute and convalescent COVID-19 samples, and they came from the United States, Italy and Spain. The analysed material was cDNA or gDNA that came from T cells, B-cell-depleted T cells, or PBMCs.

The V gene lost 4 bases and the J gene lost 5 bases, with 15 bases spanning the gap. This CDR3 has 13 amino acids. Germline CDR1 SQVTM, CDR2 ANQGSEA. Original analysis: By means of reference gene primer amplification, nucleated cell counts were estimated. Measured with immunoSEQ multiplex PCR; TCRdb has only the in-frame clones, and not every one. From that table come the V and J calls and clone size; the DNA was used to work out D and trimming. In the table there are tens of thousands of clones, around 86% of which are singletons. V gene TRBV29-1 combines with J gene TRBJ2-7, with D possibly being TRBD1 (5 bases). The sequenced sample was peripheral blood. The TCR sequence derives from a man between 65 and 85 years old with acute or convalescent COVID-19. CDR3 residues: CSVAIAGKDEQYF. Written as DNA, the CDR3 is TGCAGCGTTGCGATAGCAGGGAAGGACGAGCAGTACTTC.